The 18 T cell receptor beta chains presented below share a single source sample, sequenced in a study of blood T cell repertoires in COVID-19. Sequenced by immunoSEQ multiplex PCR; TCRdb stores in-frame clones only, minus some. This table has around 120,000 clones, roughly 80% appearing once. Specimen: peripheral blood. The receptors were gathered from a man in his sixties or seventies with active or convalescent COVID-19.

The chain uses TRBV9 and TRBJ2-2; 9 positions match TRBD2. CDR3 length: 17 residues. Germline assignment: CDR1 SGDLS and CDR2 YYNGEE. V gave up 0 bases and J gave up 8 bases; unmatched junction bases: 11. CDR3 loop: CASSVGLADVERGELFF. The CDR3, as DNA: TGTGCCAGCAGCGTAGGACTAGCGGATGTAGAGAGGGGGGAGCTGTTTTTT.

V gene TRBV4-2 combines with J gene TRBJ1-6, with TRBD1 matching over 7 bases. Germline CDR1 LGHNA, CDR2 YNFKEQ. J gave up 4 bases and V 0 bases, and 0 bases lay outside the gene matches. The CDR3 consists of 15 residues. CDR3 bases: TGTGCCAGCAGCCAAGAGGGACAGTATAATTCACCCCTCCACTTT. Translated: CASSQEGQYNSPLHF.

The chain joins TRBV30 to TRBJ1-2; D remains unclear. CDR1 GTSNPN and CDR2 SVGIG come from the germline V gene (reference sequence). This CDR3 has 12 amino acids. The V end lost 2 bases, the J end lost 8 bases, and 12 bases lay between the germline ends. The CDR3 coding sequence is TGTGCCTGGAGTACCTTCCGGGAGGGCTACACCTTC. Translation: CAWSTFREGYTF.

The chain employs TRBV18 and TRBJ2-2; D unresolved. V was cut by 6 bases and J by 5 bases, with 10 bases left in between. The length of the CDR3 is 13 residues. CDR1 is KGHSH, CDR2 LQKENI, per germline. The CDR3 spells CASSTTTTGELFF. DNA for the CDR3: TGTGCCAGCTCCACTACCACAACCGGGGAGCTGTTTTTT. Combining the CDR3 with reference TRBV18 and TRBJ2-2 gives the whole variable domain NAGVMQNPRHLVRRRGQEARLRCSPMKGHSHVYWYRQLPEEGLKFMVYLQKENIIDESGMPKERFSAEFPKEGPSILRIQQVVRGDSAAYFCASSTTTTGELFFGEGSRLTVL.

The chain couples TRBV7-3 to TRBJ2-1; 11 nucleotides match TRBD2. V shed 2 bases and J 10 bases; nucleotides not matched to a gene: 4. The CDR3 covers 14 residues. Looked up from germline, CDR1 is SGHTA and CDR2 is FQGTGA. The CDR3 here is CASSLELAGDEQFF. Written as DNA, the CDR3 is TGTGCCAGCAGCTTAGAACTAGCGGGGGACGAGCAGTTCTTC.

The chain joins TRBV9 to TRBJ2-2; D gene uncertain. V lost 0 bases and J lost 3, with 6 bases in between. Germline V gene data show CDR1 as SGDLS and CDR2 as YYNGEE. The CDR3 is 14 amino acids. The CDR3 here is CASSVGPDTGELFF. CDR3 DNA sequence: TGTGCCAGCAGCGTAGGGCCAGACACCGGGGAGCTGTTTTTT.

This clone was recorded once. The chain has TRBV28 and TRBJ2-1; 14 nucleotides agree with TRBD2. Germline CDR1 reads MDHEN; CDR2 reads SYDVKM. The CDR3 length is 17 residues. J gave up 0 bases and V 7 bases, and 5 bases lay outside the gene matches. The chain's CDR3 is CASTGLAGGSSYNEQFF. The CDR3, as DNA: TGTGCCAGCACCGGACTAGCGGGAGGCTCCTCCTACAATGAGCAGTTCTTC.

The chain recombines TRBV5-4 with TRBJ2-7, with D possibly TRBD2 on 6 matching bases. The germline V and J ends were trimmed by 2 bases and 1 base, with 13 bases remaining between them. CDR3 size: 15 residues. CDR1 and CDR2 from the germline V gene are SGHNT and YYREEE (reference sequence). In DNA, the CDR3 is TGTGCCAGCAGCTTTAACCAGCGGGCTTCCTACGAGCAGTACTTC. The encoded protein is CASSFNQRASYEQYF.

The chain joins TRBV18 to TRBJ1-1; 7 positions agree with TRBD1. CDR1 KGHSH and CDR2 LQKENI come from the germline V gene. V gave up 2 bases and J gave up 2 bases; unmatched junction bases: 2. This CDR3 has 14 amino acids. CDR3 bases: TGTGCCAGCTCACCAGACAGGGTAAACACTGAAGCTTTCTTT. Its translation: CASSPDRVNTEAFF. The full variable domain, rest sourced from reference TRBV18 and TRBJ1-1, is NAGVMQNPRHLVRRRGQEARLRCSPMKGHSHVYWYRQLPEEGLKFMVYLQKENIIDESGMPKERFSAEFPKEGPSILRIQQVVRGDSAAYFCASSPDRVNTEAFFGQGTRLTVV.

V gene TRBV6-5 combines with J gene TRBJ2-1; 8 bases match TRBD2. Trimming removed 6 bases from V and 3 bases from J; junction bases left unmatched: 7. CDR3 size: 15 residues. Germline loops: CDR1 MNHEY, CDR2 SVGAGI. The DNA for the CDR3 is TGTGCCAGCAGCGCGGGGGGCCCCCGCTACAATGAGCAGTTCTTC. Protein: CASSAGGPRYNEQFF.

This clone was recorded a few times. The rearrangement links TRBV18 to TRBJ2-2; a possible D gene is TRBD1 (6 bases). CDR3 size: 15 residues. Germline V CDR1 and CDR2: KGHSH, LQKENI. Trimming left V 2 bases short and J 3 bases short, with 10 bases between. The chain's CDR3 is CASSPLAGDTGELFF. The CDR3 DNA reads as TGTGCCAGCTCACCATTAGCAGGGGACACCGGGGAGCTGTTTTTT.

V and J are TRBV5-5 and TRBJ1-2, with 7 bases matching TRBD1. With V trimmed by 5 bases and J by 7 bases, 14 bases remained unmatched. The CDR3 loop spans 15 amino acids. The germline V gene has CDR1 SGHKS and CDR2 YYEKEE (reference sequence). The CDR3 spells CASRAPGQTASGYTF. The CDR3 nucleotides are TGTGCCAGCAGGGCTCCGGGACAGACGGCCTCTGGCTACACCTTC.

This chain connects TRBV7-3 to TRBJ1-3; possibly TRBD1 for D (5 bases). Germline V gene lookup returns CDR1 SGHTA and CDR2 FQGTGA. V was pared by 5 bases and J by 0 bases, with 11 bases between. There are 15 residues in the CDR3. The CDR3 region is CASSQDSYSGNTIYF. CDR3 bases: TGTGCCAGCAGCCAAGACAGCTACTCTGGAAACACCATATATTTT.

V and J are TRBV2 and TRBJ2-2, with a weak D call TRBD2 (6 bases). This CDR3 has 13 residues. The V gene lost 7 bases and the J gene lost 6 bases, with 12 bases spanning the gap. Per germline, CDR1 SNHLY and CDR2 FYNNEI. CDR3 loop: CASKEGPSGELFF. In nucleotides, the CDR3 is TGTGCCAGCAAGGAGGGCCCGTCCGGGGAGCTGTTTTTT.

In this sample, this clone turned up many times. The CDR3, as DNA: TGTGCCAGCAGTTTACAAGAGGGACTTGGGGAGCAGTACTTC. This gives the protein CASSLQEGLGEQYF. The V gene is TRBV27, the J gene TRBJ2-7, with TRBD2 as a possible D gene (6 bases). Per germline, CDR1 MNHEY and CDR2 SMNVEV (reference sequence). CDR3 length: 14 amino acids. V was clipped by 2 bases and J by 7 bases, with 15 bases between them.

The chain's CDR3 is CASSLSPGGYQPQHF. The CDR3 DNA follows: TGTGCCAGCAGCTTATCTCCGGGGGGCTATCAGCCCCAGCATTTT. The gene calls are TRBV7-8 and TRBJ1-5; D possibly corresponds to TRBD1 (6 bases). V dropped 2 bases and J dropped 5 bases, with 13 bases sitting between them. Germline lookup yields CDR1 SGHVS and CDR2 FQNEAQ. The CDR3 length is 15 residues.

V and J are TRBV18 and TRBJ2-7; TRBD1 is a possible D gene (5 bases). The germline V and J ends were trimmed by 3 bases and 1 base, with 10 bases remaining between them. The CDR3 has 14 amino acids. CDR1 is KGHSH and CDR2 is LQKENI in the germline V gene. The CDR3: CASSPQTVSYEQYF. The DNA for the CDR3 is TGTGCCAGCTCACCCCAGACAGTTTCCTACGAGCAGTACTTC. The full variable domain, with the rest looked up from reference TRBV18 and TRBJ2-7, is NAGVMQNPRHLVRRRGQEARLRCSPMKGHSHVYWYRQLPEEGLKFMVYLQKENIIDESGMPKERFSAEFPKEGPSILRIQQVVRGDSAAYFCASSPQTVSYEQYFGPGTRLTVT.

This chain links TRBV19 with TRBJ1-2, with TRBD1 identical over 7 bases. This CDR3 contains 14 residues. The germline CDR1 and CDR2 sequences are LNHDA and SQIVND (reference sequence). V dropped 5 bases and J dropped 2; count of bases not matched to a gene: 5. The CDR3 sequence: CASSVGTANYGYTF. The CDR3 nucleotides read TGTGCCAGTAGTGTAGGGACAGCCAACTATGGCTACACCTTC. Looking up the rest from reference TRBV19 and TRBJ1-2 gives the full variable domain: DGGITQSPKYLFRKEGQNVTLSCEQNLNHDAMYWYRQDPGQGLRLIYYSQIVNDFQKGDIAEGYSVSREKKESFPLTVTSAQKNPTAFYLCASSVGTANYGYTFGSGTRLTVV.